The 14 T cell receptor beta chains listed next were all sequenced from one sample in a study of blood T cell repertoires in COVID-19. Clones were read by immunoSEQ multiplex PCR, and TCRdb kept only the in-frame ones, dropping some. The profile shows 150,000 to 200,000 clones, approximately 73% of them singletons. The sample was PBMCs or T cells enriched from blood (not recorded which). The receptor source for this set is a woman in her fifties or sixties with acute COVID-19.

The J gene is TRBJ1-1, the V gene TRBV28; 7 bases map to TRBD1. Germline CDR1 reads MDHEN; CDR2 reads SYDVKM. The CDR3 contains 14 residues. The junction had 11 bases not matched to a gene; V was cut back by 6 bases and J by 7 bases. CDR3 region: CASSRGQVGNEAFF. The CDR3 DNA follows: TGTGCCAGCAGCCGCGGACAGGTGGGGAATGAAGCTTTCTTT.

The V gene is TRBV7-6, the J gene TRBJ1-5; TRBD1 matches 7 bases. Unmatched junction bases numbered 2, after V lost 5 bases and J lost 4 bases. CDR3 length: 13 residues. Looked up from germline, CDR1 is SGHVS and CDR2 is FNYEAQ. The CDR3 protein is CASSDRENQPQHF. CDR3 in DNA: TGTGCCAGCAGCGACAGGGAGAATCAGCCCCAGCATTTT.

This rearrangement joins TRBV5-1 to TRBJ1-1; 8 bases match TRBD1. The CDR3 has 15 amino acids. Trimming cost V 4 bases and J 1 base; bases outside gene matches: 6. Germline loops: CDR1 SGHRS, CDR2 YFSETQ. CDR3 protein: CASSAAGTGNTEAFF. DNA of the CDR3: TGCGCCAGCAGCGCCGCCGGGACAGGGAACACTGAAGCTTTCTTT.

The chain couples TRBV12-3 or TRBV12-4 to TRBJ1-2; D not certain. V lost 3 bases and J lost 6, with 5 bases in between. The CDR3 covers 11 residues. CDR3 sequence (DNA): TGTGCCAGCAGTTTGCAGAATGGCTACACCTTC. As protein: CASSLQNGYTF.

This clone was seen just once. The chain employs TRBV7-9 and TRBJ2-3; D is perhaps TRBD2 (6 bases). This CDR3 has 14 amino acids. Germline CDR1 and CDR2: SEHNR and FQNEAQ (reference sequence). V lost 6 bases to trimming and J lost 4 bases, with 14 bases between them. The CDR3 DNA reads as TGTGCCAGCAGTACATCGGGGGTTGCAGATACGCAGTATTTT. This sequence encodes CASSTSGVADTQYF.

In this sample, this clone turned up a few times. The rearrangement uses TRBV2 and TRBJ2-1; 9 positions agree with TRBD2. CDR3 size: 16 residues. After removal of 3 bases from V and 3 bases from J, the junction contained 6 bases not matched to a gene. Germline CDR1 SNHLY, CDR2 FYNNEI. The CDR3 nucleotides are TGTGCCAGCAGTGAGAGTAGCGGGGGCCACTACAATGAGCAGTTCTTC. Encoded protein: CASSESSGGHYNEQFF.

The chain recombines TRBV19 with TRBJ1-4; a possible D gene is TRBD1 (6 bases). CDR1 is LNHDA and CDR2 is SQIVND in the germline V gene (reference sequence). The CDR3 covers 13 residues. The V end lost 6 bases, the J end lost 8 bases, and 13 bases lay between the germline ends. The CDR3 sequence is CASSDRSSEKLFF. Written as DNA, the CDR3 is TGTGCCAGTAGCGACAGGAGTTCCGAAAAACTGTTTTTT.

Here the CDR3 DNA reads TGTGCTAGCAGCTTAATGACTAGCCTCCCCACCTACGAGCAGTACGTC. This gives the protein CASSLMTSLPTYEQYV. This rearrangement joins TRBV7-7 to TRBJ2-7; TRBD2 agrees at 7 bases. CDR1 is SSHAT and CDR2 is FNYEAQ in the germline V gene (reference sequence). This CDR3 is built from 16 residues.

This chain joins TRBV9 and TRBJ2-7; TRBD2 agrees at 8 bases. Germline lookup yields CDR1 SGDLS and CDR2 YYNGEE. Trimming at V came to 4 bases and at J to 5 bases, leaving 5 bases not matched to a gene. The length of the CDR3 is 13 residues. The CDR3 sequence: CASSLRGGNEQYV. The CDR3 DNA is TGTGCCAGCAGCCTCCGGGGGGGGAACGAGCAGTACGTC.

The rearrangement uses TRBV12-5 and TRBJ1-5, with 11 bases identical to TRBD1. The germline V gene encodes CDR1 LGHNT and CDR2 FRNRAP. V lost 9 bases to trimming and J lost 5 bases; unmatched junction nucleotides: 15. The CDR3 length is 17 residues. CDR3 bases: TGTGCTAGCCGCGTTTCCGGGACAGGGGGTCAGGATCAGCCCCAGCATTTT. Its translation is CASRVSGTGGQDQPQHF.

This sequence joins TRBV28 and TRBJ1-2; D call uncertain. The CDR3 runs to 12 residues. Germline V gives CDR1 MDHEN, CDR2 SYDVKM. Trimming removed 3 bases from V and 8 bases from J, with 10 bases in between. The CDR3: CASSFRFGGYTF. The DNA for the CDR3 is TGTGCCAGCAGTTTCCGTTTCGGGGGCTACACCTTC.

The chain is built from TRBV18 and TRBJ1-3; D is ambiguous. The CDR3 runs 16 residues. V was pared by 2 bases and J by 4 bases, with 15 bases between. Germline CDR1 reads KGHSH; CDR2 reads LQKENI. The CDR3 reads CASSPASGGRGNTIYF. The CDR3 DNA sequence: TGTGCCAGCTCACCAGCTTCCGGCGGTAGAGGAAACACCATATATTTT.

This rearrangement joins TRBV15 to TRBJ2-6, with unresolved D. V was clipped by 1 base and J by 4 bases, with 8 bases between them. The CDR3 totals 15 residues. Germline CDR1 LNHNV, CDR2 YYDKDF (reference sequence). The CDR3: CATSRGSAGANVLTF. CDR3 in DNA: TGTGCCACCAGCAGAGGGAGTGCGGGGGCCAACGTCCTGACTTTC.

V and J are TRBV5-1 and TRBJ2-5; 9 nucleotides match TRBD2. The V gene end was trimmed by 4 bases and the J gene end by 3 bases; junction bases not matched to a gene: 7. Germline V gene data show CDR1 as SGHRS and CDR2 as YFSETQ. The CDR3 is 15 amino acids. The CDR3 sequence: CASSPGSGGKETQYF. The CDR3 DNA follows: TGCGCCAGCAGCCCGGGGAGCGGGGGGAAAGAGACCCAGTACTTC.